This TCR beta chain was identified in a study of blood T cell repertoires in COVID-19 (dated by TCRdb to 2018 to 2021). Study-wide context: The collaborator samples originated in the United States, Italy and Spain and spanned the acute and convalescent phases of COVID-19. The material from the prospective study consisted of cDNA or gDNA derived from T cells, B-cell-depleted T cells, or PBMCs. Deeply sampled blood TCRbeta repertoires from subjects exposed to, actively infected with, or recovered from COVID-19 were included in the dataset. The repertoires were made available in a free public database intended to serve as a resource for research on the immune response to SARS-CoV-2. Samples came from the ongoing ImmuneRACE study (first 160 participants) plus 1,254 subjects from 6 global collaborators. A de-identified subject ID, COVID-19 status, age in years and sex were almost always included in the sample metadata. HLA class I and class II types, where available, came from metadata supplied by the sample provider rather than from assay-based typing. Study-level results and caveats: How much clinical and demographic metadata was included differed by source and by participant, and the metadata was provided uncurated.

The immunoSEQ Assay, a bias-controlled multiplex PCR, was used to amplify TCRbeta CDR3 regions from genomic DNA. As for the original processing: Nucleated cell counts per sample were estimated from amplification of reference gene primers within the assay. Sequence reads were collapsed and filtered to measure the absolute abundance of every unique TCRbeta CDR3 rearrangement. For each sample, productive Simpson clonality was calculated by taking the square root of Simpson's diversity index across productive rearrangements. TCRdb stores this immuneACCESS table with in-frame sequences only. Part of the clones is absent; in the studies checked, under half of the shortfall reflects unresolved V genes, and no reason is known for the rest. V, J and clone size were drawn from that table, and D and trimming were deduced from the DNA. Across this sample there are around 59,000 clones, with around 70% seen only once. The ten biggest clones cover more than 15% of the sample.

Each collaborating institution followed its own protocols to collect whole blood in K2EDTA tubes. For TCRbeta analysis, collaborator samples were shipped as frozen whole blood, as isolated PBMCs, or as DNA extracted from either sample type. This clone was found a few times. Its specific antigen is unknown. Per-nucleotide qualities are absent, and no much larger clonotype sits a single base away. The CDR3 sequence holds 12 residues, the cysteine and phenylalanine included. CDR3 DNA is the only sequence kept; it has 36 bases, read in frame from the first base. Trimming takes 1 base from V and 7 bases from J, and the germline ends sit 8 bases apart. Taken from the germline V gene, the CDR1 and CDR2 loops are SNHLY and FYNNEI.

The sequence was collected from a woman between 45 and 60 years old with active or convalescent COVID-19. The V and J genes are TRBV2 and TRBJ2-7, with no confidently assigned D gene. Sequenced sample: peripheral blood. The sequenced DNA is TGTGCCAGCAGTGAAGACATGTGGGAGCAGTACTTC. It is translated as CASSEDMWEQYF.